This T cell receptor (beta chain) came from a study of blood T cell repertoires in COVID-19. The overall study: Both acute and convalescent COVID-19 samples were obtained from the United States, Italy and Spain. T cells, B-cell-depleted T cells, or PBMCs provided the cDNA or gDNA that served as material.

Under the authors' procedure: It was from reference gene primer amplification that nucleated cell counts were estimated. Method: immunoSEQ multiplex PCR; TCRdb's copy keeps in-frame clones and lacks some. The DNA gave D and trimming, while V, J and clone size come from that table. The sample records 100,000 to 150,000 clones, 80% being singletons. This clone was found once. This CDR3 has 14 amino acids. CDR1 and CDR2 from the germline V gene are SGHRS and YFSETQ. With 3 bases removed from V and 3 bases from J, the gap between germline ends came to 9 bases. This clonotype was obtained from a human donor in a cohort sampled during active COVID-19. The rearrangement links TRBV5-1 to TRBJ1-4, with D possibly matching TRBD1 (6 bases). Sequences were obtained from peripheral blood. CDR3 sequence: CASSYRDPNEKLFF. In DNA, the CDR3 is TGCGCCAGCAGCTACAGGGACCCTAATGAAAAACTGTTTTTT.